Listed below are T cell receptor beta chains from one sample, sequenced in a study of blood T cell repertoires in COVID-19. The protocol was immunoSEQ multiplex PCR, while the TCRdb copy is restricted to in-frame clones and leaves out a portion. The sample shows under 350,000 clones, around 90% of them seen only once. The source material was peripheral blood. All receptors come from an older man with acute or convalescent COVID-19. The CDR3 runs from the conserved cysteine through the conserved F or W. The D gene is left open where the match is weak. Not every row has a clone size; where given, it reads once, few, many or a size class.

CDR3 protein: CASSEEGRRNTGELFF
CDR3 DNA: TGTGCCAGCAGTGAGGAGGGACGGAGGAACACCGGGGAGCTGTTTTTT
clone size: few
V gene: TRBV2
J gene: TRBJ2-2
D gene: -

CDR3 protein: CASSLTYQGLGNSPLHF
CDR3 DNA: TGCGCCAGCAGCTTAACGTATCAGGGCTTGGGTAATTCACCCCTCCACTTT
clone size: -
V gene: TRBV5-1
J gene: TRBJ1-6
D gene: -

CDR3 protein: CASRPGVPEKLFF
CDR3 DNA: TGTGCCAGCAGACCGGGAGTTCCCGAAAAACTGTTTTTT
clone size: -
V gene: TRBV12-3/TRBV12-4
J gene: TRBJ1-4
D gene: -

CDR3 protein: CASSTGQGSYEQYF
CDR3 DNA: TGTGCCAGCAGTACCGGACAGGGTTCCTACGAGCAGTACTTC
clone size: -
V gene: TRBV6-5
J gene: TRBJ2-7
D gene: TRBD1

CDR3 protein: CASSPGDLNTEAFF
CDR3 DNA: TGTGCCAGCAGCCCAGGGGATTTGAACACTGAAGCTTTCTTT
clone size: once
V gene: TRBV9
J gene: TRBJ1-1
D gene: -

CDR3 protein: CASSLESGNQPQHF
CDR3 DNA: TGTGCCAGCAGCTTAGAATCGGGTAATCAGCCCCAGCATTTT
clone size: -
V gene: TRBV7-9
J gene: TRBJ1-5
D gene: -

CDR3 protein: CASSQHASGANVLTF
CDR3 DNA: TGTGCCAGCAGCCAACACGCCTCTGGGGCCAACGTCCTGACTTTC
clone size: -
V gene: TRBV28
J gene: TRBJ2-6
D gene: -

CDR3 protein: CASSSPTSGKGSYEQYF
CDR3 DNA: TGTGCCAGCAGTTCCCCTACTAGCGGGAAAGGGTCGTACGAGCAGTACTTC
clone size: -
V gene: TRBV6-2/TRBV6-3
J gene: TRBJ2-7
D gene: TRBD2

CDR3 protein: CASSLGGGGNSPLHF
CDR3 DNA: TGTGCCAGCAGCTTAGGAGGCGGGGGCAATTCACCCCTCCACTTT
clone size: -
V gene: TRBV7-9
J gene: TRBJ1-6
D gene: -

CDR3 protein: CASSWRQGQQYF
CDR3 DNA: TGTGCCAGCAGCTGGCGTCAGGGGCAGCAGTACTTC
clone size: -
V gene: TRBV5-5
J gene: TRBJ2-7
D gene: -

CDR3 protein: CASSQGGNEQYF
CDR3 DNA: TGTGCCAGTTCCCAGGGCGGTAACGAGCAGTACTTC
clone size: -
V gene: TRBV18
J gene: TRBJ2-7
D gene: -

CDR3 protein: CSVGGQGLAAGELFF
CDR3 DNA: TGCAGCGTGGGGGGACAGGGGCTTGCGGCCGGGGAGCTGTTTTTT
clone size: once
V gene: TRBV29-1
J gene: TRBJ2-2
D gene: TRBD1

CDR3 protein: CASSKGQLGSYEQYF
CDR3 DNA: TGTGCCAGCAGTAAGGGACAGCTCGGCTCCTACGAGCAGTACTTC
clone size: -
V gene: TRBV27
J gene: TRBJ2-7
D gene: TRBD1

CDR3 protein: CATSDPGRANYGYTF
CDR3 DNA: TGTGCCACCAGTGACCCAGGGAGGGCCAACTATGGCTACACCTTC
clone size: -
V gene: TRBV24-1
J gene: TRBJ1-2
D gene: -

CDR3 protein: CASSYSQGPYEQYF
CDR3 DNA: TGTGCCAGCAGTTACTCCCAGGGCCCCTACGAGCAGTACTTC
clone size: -
V gene: TRBV6-5
J gene: TRBJ2-7
D gene: -

CDR3 protein: CASSFLVAGFTDTQYF
CDR3 DNA: TGTGCCAGCAGCTTTTTGGTAGCGGGTTTCACAGATACGCAGTATTTT
clone size: -
V gene: TRBV5-8
J gene: TRBJ2-3
D gene: TRBD2